The source of this T cell receptor beta chain is a study of T cells in Graves' hyperthyroidism and ophthalmopathy. From RNA transcripts, TCR beta CDR3 regions were amplified. First-round RT-PCR targeting the TCR CDR3 was performed with the HTBI primer set. Each CDR3 protein gets one entry after TCRdb re-called the multiplex PCR reads with MiXCR. The table has 750,000 to 950,000 distinct CDR3 sequences, about 38% seen once. This clonotype was counted between two and nine times. Trimming cost V 3 bases and J 0 bases, with 9 bases left between them. This CDR3 is 15 amino acids long. From germline, CDR1 is SGHVS and CDR2 FQNEAQ.

The V call is TRBV7-8, the J call TRBJ1-5; D is undetermined. The sample consisted of blood. This receptor was taken from a man aged 18 to 29 with Graves' hyperthyroidism. CDR3 in DNA: TGTGCCAGCAGCTTTAGTCTGGGTAGCAATCAGCCCCAGCATTTT. Its translation: CASSFSLGSNQPQHF.